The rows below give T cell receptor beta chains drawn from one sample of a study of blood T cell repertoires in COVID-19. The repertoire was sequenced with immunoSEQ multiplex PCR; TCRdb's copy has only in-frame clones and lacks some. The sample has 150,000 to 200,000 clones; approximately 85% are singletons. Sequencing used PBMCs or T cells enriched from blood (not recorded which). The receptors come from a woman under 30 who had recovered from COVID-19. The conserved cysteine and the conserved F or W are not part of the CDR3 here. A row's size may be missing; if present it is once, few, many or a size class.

ASSSGLAGVFEQY	-	TRBV11-3
ASSPEADRGREQY	-	TRBV18
ASSQLQGTAQGDSYEQY	-	TRBV4-2
ASRSGLAGSTQY	-	TRBV28
ASSQTDRREQY	-	TRBV2
ASSLTRGAYNEQF	-	TRBV5-4
ASSFRDSYGYT	-	TRBV27
ASSPDTGELF	few	TRBV18
ASSLAGGGSYNEQF	-	TRBV7-2
ASSLGQGLTNYGYT	-	TRBV7-6
ASSDGPGLAYEQY	-	TRBV9
ASSVTGTRGDTQY	few	TRBV9
AISGAGNYNEQF	-	TRBV10-3
ASSVPGQGASGYEQY	-	TRBV28
ASSSRLAGVTQETQY	-	TRBV5-1
ASSDAGGPYNEQF	-	TRBV2
ASSLTGVYGYT	-	TRBV11-2
ASSQWSSGGFRGTDTQY	-	TRBV4-1
ASSFPGQGKGDGNTIY	once	TRBV28
ASSQHRQETQY	-	TRBV11-3
AWSVTDNSPLH	once	TRBV30
ASSRNAAGGGETQY	-	TRBV4-1
ASSDNSRGELF	once	TRBV6-4
ASSQERTSNPKGTQY	-	TRBV4-1
ASSLPGADTQY	-	TRBV7-8
ASSPRGGNQPQH	-	TRBV7-2
ASRDRDGYGYT	few	TRBV2
ASSQTPGQVSYEQY	-	TRBV4-1
ASSLDPGGASPLH	-	TRBV5-5
ASSAPERSTEAF	-	TRBV25-1
ASLSVGQGARGYT	-	TRBV19
ASSYKGAGEEKLF	-	TRBV6-5
SVGRQSNYGYT	-	TRBV29-1
ASSLDGAPNQPQH	few	TRBV11-2
ASSLDAIAGVGGQTQY	-	TRBV7-2
SVSWGDTEAF	-	TRBV29-1
ASSLFAEVNYGYT	-	TRBV5-1
ASSYIGQPSDGYT	-	TRBV6-6
ASSLEAGRRELF	-	TRBV7-2
ASDPGTSGYNEQF	once	TRBV6-6
ASSSRTNPHNEQF	-	TRBV6-2/TRBV6-3
ASSQQGGQETQY	-	TRBV19
ASSETAYYGYT	-	TRBV25-1
ASSLGGPNQPQH	-	TRBV7-2
SVAGSSGNEQF	-	TRBV29-1
ASSDSSAGGGAYEQY	-	TRBV2
ASSLSGTGNTGELF	-	TRBV5-1
ASSPGAQHGDEQY	once	TRBV18
ASSVVSGTEAF	medium-sized	TRBV9
ASSPQGAREAF	-	TRBV14
ATRGRADYGYT	-	TRBV27
ASSFQRANTEAF	-	TRBV7-3
ASSGRQGYQPQH	-	TRBV2
ASSVDRGLWNTEAF	-	TRBV7-2
ASNDPRGQAPNSPLH	-	TRBV28